This T cell receptor (beta chain) was captured by sequencing in a study of T cells in Graves' hyperthyroidism and ophthalmopathy. This clonotype was found a few times. This CDR3 spans 15 amino acids. From germline, CDR1 is MDHEN and CDR2 SYDVKM. Trimming pared 5 bases from V and 6 bases from J, leaving 16 bases between. TCR beta CDR3 regions were amplified from RNA. HTBI primers drove first-round RT-PCR of the TCR CDR3. Each CDR3 protein gets one entry after TCRdb re-called the multiplex PCR reads with MiXCR. The repertoire holds hundreds of thousands of distinct CDR3 sequences, with 12% to 15% as singletons.

The specimen sequenced was blood. The V and J genes are TRBV28 and TRBJ2-2; D might be TRBD2 (5 bases). The sequence derives from a woman younger than 35 with Graves' hyperthyroidism. The CDR3 reads CASSVGVSLSGELFF. CDR3 sequence (DNA): TGTGCCAGCAGTGTCGGGGTATCGCTTTCCGGGGAGCTGTTTTTT. Based on the CDR3 plus reference TRBV28 and TRBJ2-2, the full variable domain is DVKVTQSSRYLVKRTGEKVFLECVQDMDHENMFWYRQDPGLGLRLIYFSYDVKMKEKGDIPEGYSVSREKKERFSLILESASTNQTSMYLCASSVGVSLSGELFFGEGSRLTVL.